Each of the 16 T cell receptor beta chains below was sequenced from the same sample in a study of CD8 T cells in Susac syndrome. Random hexamers were used to reverse transcribe the RNA input (roughly 0.5 to 1 ug). One entry per CDR3 protein, called by TCRdb with MiXCR from the immunoSEQ multiplex PCR reads. This table holds 150,000 to 200,000 distinct CDR3 sequences, roughly 90% found once. The sequenced material came from CD4+ T cells from PBMCs. These receptors were taken from a human donor with Susac syndrome.

The chain couples TRBV20-1 to TRBJ1-4, with TRBD1 as a possible D gene (6 bases). V was trimmed by 6 bases and J by 0 bases, leaving 11 bases between them. The CDR3 is 14 residues long. The germline CDR1 and CDR2 sequences are DFQATT and SNEGSKA (reference sequence). The DNA of the CDR3 is TGCAGTGCCCCGAGGGGGTCAACTAATGAAAAACTGTTTTTT. This sequence encodes CSAPRGSTNEKLFF.

The rearrangement joins TRBV20-1 to TRBJ2-1; 8 positions agree with TRBD2. Trimming took 2 bases from V and 6 from J; bases not matched to a gene: 15. Germline V lookup: CDR1 DFQATT, CDR2 SNEGSKA (reference sequence). This CDR3 has 17 residues. This CDR3 is CSARPAGVYSVSNEQFF. CDR3 in DNA: TGCAGTGCTAGACCAGCGGGAGTTTATAGTGTCTCCAATGAGCAGTTCTTC.

The CDR3 is CSAEQGAGQPQHF. CDR3 nucleotide sequence: TGCAGTGCGGAGCAGGGGGCCGGCCAGCCCCAGCATTTT. The V gene is TRBV20-1, the J gene TRBJ1-5; 8 bases line up with TRBD1. The length of the CDR3 is 13 residues. V lost 6 bases and J lost 7; bases outside the gene matches: 8. Germline CDR1 reads DFQATT; CDR2 reads SNEGSKA (reference sequence).

The chain employs TRBV24-1 and TRBJ2-2, with 15 bases that match TRBD2. Trimming removed 4 bases from V and 1 base from J; junction bases left unmatched: 3. Germline lookup yields CDR1 KGHDR and CDR2 SFDVKD. The CDR3 contains 18 residues. CDR3 coding DNA: TGTGCCACCAGTGACGGGGGACTAGCGGGGGGGAACACCGGGGAGCTGTTTTTT. It translates to CATSDGGLAGGNTGELFF.

The gene calls are TRBV12-3 or TRBV12-4 and TRBJ2-3; 9 nucleotides align to TRBD2. The CDR3 length is 16 residues. Losses at the gene ends were 5 bases for V and 4 bases for J; bases not matched to a gene: 10. CDR3 residues: CASSPGGGADSDTQYF. CDR3 in DNA: TGTGCCAGCAGTCCGGGCGGGGGGGCCGATTCAGATACGCAGTATTTT.

The rearrangement links TRBV12-3 or TRBV12-4 to TRBJ2-1; unclear D gene. The V gene lost 3 bases and the J gene lost 0 bases, with 0 bases spanning the gap. The CDR3 covers 12 residues. CDR3 amino acids: CASSFSYNEQFF. The CDR3 coding sequence is TGTGCCAGCAGTTTCTCCTACAATGAGCAGTTCTTC.

The rearrangement joins TRBV15 to TRBJ2-3; 8 bases align to TRBD1. CDR1 LNHNV and CDR2 YYDKDF come from the germline V gene (reference sequence). The J segment lost 6 bases and the V segment lost 2 bases, leaving 4 bases of the junction unmatched. The CDR3 totals 14 residues. The CDR3 coding sequence is TGTGCCACCAGCAGAAGGACAGGGTTTGATACGCAGTATTTT. It is translated as CATSRRTGFDTQYF.

The chain is built from TRBV30 and TRBJ2-3, with 7 bases lining up with TRBD1. CDR1 and CDR2 (germline): GTSNPN, SVGIG (reference sequence). The length of the CDR3 is 13 residues. Losses at the gene ends were 4 bases for V and 3 bases for J; bases not matched to a gene: 4. The CDR3, as DNA: TGTGCCTGGAATGGGGACAGTACAGATACGCAGTATTTT. It yields the protein CAWNGDSTDTQYF.

A single count supports this clonotype. The chain employs TRBV12-3 or TRBV12-4 and TRBJ2-7; no clear D gene. V lost 8 bases and J lost 2, with 10 bases in between. This CDR3 spans 12 amino acids. The CDR3 bases are TGTGCCAGCGGGGTACAAGCCTACGAGCAGTACTTC. It specifies CASGVQAYEQYF.

CDR3 nucleotides: TGCAGTGTTCAAGACGGGGGTAATCAGCCCCAGCATTTT. This translates into CSVQDGGNQPQHF. This chain connects TRBV20-1 to TRBJ1-5, with D tentatively TRBD1 (5 bases). The CDR3 is made up of 13 amino acids. Trimming took 7 bases from V and 4 from J, leaving 14 bases between them. The germline CDR1 and CDR2 sequences are DFQATT and SNEGSKA (reference sequence).

V and J are TRBV20-1 and TRBJ2-4; D possibly uses TRBD1 or TRBD2 (6 bases each). Germline V gene lookup returns CDR1 DFQATT and CDR2 SNEGSKA (reference sequence). The CDR3 runs 11 residues. The V and J ends lost 6 bases and 12 bases respectively, with 15 bases between them. This CDR3 reads CSALGGPTQYF. CDR3 nucleotide sequence: TGCAGTGCCTTAGGGGGGCCAACTCAGTACTTC.

This chain links TRBV7-9 with TRBJ1-1; D possibly corresponds to TRBD1 (6 bases). Between the trimmed V and J ends, which lost 6 bases and 3 bases, there was a span of 14 bases. Germline lookup yields CDR1 SEHNR and CDR2 FQNEAQ (reference sequence). CDR3 size: 14 residues. Written as DNA, the CDR3 is TGTGCCAGCAGTCGTACAGACAGGTACACTGAAGCTTTCTTT. The encoded protein is CASSRTDRYTEAFF.

The CDR3 spells CSARLGVTGGVTDTQYF. Written as DNA, the CDR3 is TGCAGTGCTAGATTAGGCGTAACAGGGGGCGTCACAGATACGCAGTATTTT. The chain is built from TRBV20-1 and TRBJ2-3; 9 bases fit TRBD1. Trimming at V came to 2 bases and at J to 2 bases, leaving 11 bases not matched to a gene. Germline-derived CDR1 and CDR2 are DFQATT and SNEGSKA (reference sequence). The CDR3 has 17 residues.

CDR3 bases: TGTGCCATCAGTGAGTCGATTAGCGGGGGGAGACCGAATGAGCAGTTCTTC. The encoded protein is CAISESISGGRPNEQFF. The V gene is TRBV10-3, the J gene TRBJ2-1; TRBD2 matches 10 bases. Trimming at V came to 0 bases and at J to 7 bases, leaving 9 bases not matched to a gene. The CDR3 contains 17 residues. Germline V gives CDR1 ENHRY, CDR2 SYGVKD.

The CDR3 bases are TGCAGTGCTTCCGAGCGGGGGGGAACCTACAATGAGCAGTTCTTC. As protein: CSASERGGTYNEQFF. The chain combines TRBV20-1 with TRBJ2-1; 10 bases line up with TRBD2. The V gene end was trimmed by 5 bases and the J gene end by 2 bases; junction bases not matched to a gene: 6. CDR3 length: 15 residues. The germline V gene has CDR1 DFQATT and CDR2 SNEGSKA (reference sequence).

This sequence joins TRBV10-3 and TRBJ2-5; D call uncertain. The V gene lost 2 bases and the J gene lost 3 bases, with 4 bases spanning the gap. Germline loops: CDR1 ENHRY, CDR2 SYGVKD. The CDR3 spans 12 residues. CDR3 DNA sequence: TGTGCCATCAGTGAGCAGGAAGAGACCCAGTACTTC. Its translation: CAISEQEETQYF.